Listed below are T cell receptor beta chains from one sample, sequenced in a study of CD8 T cells in Susac syndrome. TCRdb re-called the immunoSEQ multiplex PCR reads with MiXCR, one entry per CDR3 protein. The data contain roughly 110,000 distinct CDR3 sequences, nearly 95% of them singletons. Sequencing used CD4+ T cells from PBMCs. The receptors derive from a human donor in good health. CDR3s include the opening cysteine and the closing phenylalanine or tryptophan. The D gene is left open where the match is weak. Clone size is not always given. Where it is, it says once, few, many or a class for expanded clones.

DNA: TGTGCCAGCAGCTCCTATGGGGGGGCGAACTATGGCTACACCTTC
CDR3: CASSSYGGANYGYTF
J: TRBJ1-2
D: .
V: TRBV14
size: .

DNA: TGTGCCAGCAGCGGACTAGCGGGAGAATCCGAGCAGTACTTC
CDR3: CASSGLAGESEQYF
J: TRBJ2-7
D: TRBD2
V: TRBV12-3/TRBV12-4
size: .

DNA: TGTGCCAGCAGCCCGAGTGGAGGGCTGGCTGAAGCTTTCTTT
CDR3: CASSPSGGLAEAFF
J: TRBJ1-1
D: .
V: TRBV7-2
size: few

DNA: TGTGCCAGCAGCTTGGCCGGGGTATACGAGCAGTACTTC
CDR3: CASSLAGVYEQYF
J: TRBJ2-7
D: .
V: TRBV5-6
size: .

DNA: TGTGCCAGCAGCCCCGTTTCTGAGCAGTACTTC
CDR3: CASSPVSEQYF
J: TRBJ2-7
D: .
V: TRBV7-9
size: .

DNA: TGCGCCAGCAGCCCGGAGCCCCAGAATGAAAAACTGTTTTTT
CDR3: CASSPEPQNEKLFF
J: TRBJ1-4
D: .
V: TRBV4-3
size: .

DNA: TGCGCCAGCAGCTTCCAGGGTTCGAGTTTACCGGAGACCCAGTACTTC
CDR3: CASSFQGSSLPETQYF
J: TRBJ2-5
D: .
V: TRBV5-1
size: .

DNA: TGTGCCAGCCGCCGGGACAGAAATAATTCACCCCTCCACTTT
CDR3: CASRRDRNNSPLHF
J: TRBJ1-6
D: TRBD1
V: TRBV3-1
size: .

DNA: TGCAGCGTTGAGGGACGGCCGTCCTACGAGCAGTACTTC
CDR3: CSVEGRPSYEQYF
J: TRBJ2-7
D: .
V: TRBV29-1
size: .

DNA: TGTGCCAGCAGCTTTACCTGGGGGCGAAGCAATGAGCAGTTCTTC
CDR3: CASSFTWGRSNEQFF
J: TRBJ2-1
D: .
V: TRBV3-1
size: .

DNA: TGCAGTGCTCCTCGACTAGCGCGAAACACCGGGGAGCTGTTTTTT
CDR3: CSAPRLARNTGELFF
J: TRBJ2-2
D: TRBD2
V: TRBV20-1
size: .

DNA: TGCAGTGCGGCGGGAGGGGCAGGGGCCGGCAATCAGCCCCAGCATTTT
CDR3: CSAAGGAGAGNQPQHF
J: TRBJ1-5
D: .
V: TRBV20-1
size: .

DNA: TGCAGCGCCTCCGGGACGGGAAGCTATGGCTACACCTTC
CDR3: CSASGTGSYGYTF
J: TRBJ1-2
D: .
V: TRBV29-1
size: .

DNA: TGTGCCAGCACCCCCGGAGTCGGGGCAGGGAACACTGAAGCTTTCTTT
CDR3: CASTPGVGAGNTEAFF
J: TRBJ1-1
D: .
V: TRBV12-3/TRBV12-4
size: .

DNA: TGTGCCAGCAGCCAAGTATCGCGGAGGCCGAACACTGAAGCTTTCTTT
CDR3: CASSQVSRRPNTEAFF
J: TRBJ1-1
D: .
V: TRBV3-1
size: .

DNA: TGTGCCAGCAGAGGTAGCGCCTCCTACAATGAGCAGTTCTTC
CDR3: CASRGSASYNEQFF
J: TRBJ2-1
D: .
V: TRBV7-6
size: once

DNA: TGTGCCAGCAGCCAAAAGGGGAATGAGCAGTTCTTC
CDR3: CASSQKGNEQFF
J: TRBJ2-1
D: .
V: TRBV3-1
size: .

DNA: TGTGCCAGCAGCCAAGTGGGGACAGATACGCAGTATTTT
CDR3: CASSQVGTDTQYF
J: TRBJ2-3
D: .
V: TRBV14
size: .

DNA: TGTGCCACCAGCAGACCGCAAGGGCCTACAGGGAAGTACGAGCAGTACTTC
CDR3: CATSRPQGPTGKYEQYF
J: TRBJ2-7
D: .
V: TRBV15
size: .

DNA: TGTGCCAGCAGTCCCACCCAGGGATCCTATGGCTACACCTTC
CDR3: CASSPTQGSYGYTF
J: TRBJ1-2
D: .
V: TRBV6-2/TRBV6-3
size: .

DNA: TGTGCCAGCAGTTACTCATCCGGATCTGAAGCTTTCTTT
CDR3: CASSYSSGSEAFF
J: TRBJ1-1
D: .
V: TRBV6-5
size: .

DNA: TGTGCCAGCTTTTCCAGCGGTTCCTACAATGAGCAGTTCTTC
CDR3: CASFSSGSYNEQFF
J: TRBJ2-1
D: .
V: TRBV12-3/TRBV12-4
size: .

DNA: TGTGCCAGCAGCTTAGGACTAGGACAGGCCTACAATGAGCAGTTCTTC
CDR3: CASSLGLGQAYNEQFF
J: TRBJ2-1
D: .
V: TRBV7-9
size: .

DNA: TGTGCCAGCAGCCAAGGCTCGACTGAATCTAACTATGGCTACACCTTC
CDR3: CASSQGSTESNYGYTF
J: TRBJ1-2
D: .
V: TRBV3-1
size: .

DNA: TGCAGCGCGGACAGGGTTACGAACACTGAAGCTTTCTTT
CDR3: CSADRVTNTEAFF
J: TRBJ1-1
D: TRBD1
V: TRBV29-1
size: .

DNA: TGTGCCAGCAGTTACTTGGGCCCCGAGCCCCAGCATTTT
CDR3: CASSYLGPEPQHF
J: TRBJ1-5
D: .
V: TRBV6-2/TRBV6-3
size: .

DNA: TGTGCCGTACACGCGGGGGACGAGCAGTACTTC
CDR3: CAVHAGDEQYF
J: TRBJ2-7
D: TRBD2
V: TRBV19
size: .

DNA: TGCAGTGCTAGAGATAGGGCAGGGTGGACTGAAGCTTTCTTT
CDR3: CSARDRAGWTEAFF
J: TRBJ1-1
D: .
V: TRBV20-1
size: .

DNA: TGTGCCAGCAGCATATACAGGACCGGCCGTTGGGGCTACACCTTC
CDR3: CASSIYRTGRWGYTF
J: TRBJ1-2
D: .
V: TRBV7-2
size: .

DNA: TGTGCCAGCAGAACAGGGGAAAAACTGTTTTTT
CDR3: CASRTGEKLFF
J: TRBJ1-4
D: .
V: TRBV6-5
size: .

DNA: TGTGCCAGCAGCTTAATTCGCGGACAGGGGGCCCACGAGCAGTACTTC
CDR3: CASSLIRGQGAHEQYF
J: TRBJ2-7
D: TRBD1
V: TRBV7-2
size: .

DNA: TGTGCCAGCAGCTTAGTACCCGCATGGGACAGGAACGAAAAACTGTTTTTT
CDR3: CASSLVPAWDRNEKLFF
J: TRBJ1-4
D: TRBD1
V: TRBV7-2
size: .

DNA: TGTGCCAGCAGCTTAGAACGCAGGGGCCGGAATGAAAAACTGTTTTTT
CDR3: CASSLERRGRNEKLFF
J: TRBJ1-4
D: .
V: TRBV11-2
size: once

DNA: TGCGCCAGCAGCTTGGAAGGTAGTGACTATGGCTACACCTTC
CDR3: CASSLEGSDYGYTF
J: TRBJ1-2
D: .
V: TRBV5-1
size: .

DNA: TGTGCCAGCAGCCAAGTCCCAGGGACCTACGAGCAGTACTTC
CDR3: CASSQVPGTYEQYF
J: TRBJ2-7
D: .
V: TRBV4-2
size: .

DNA: TGCGCCAGCAGCTACGGACCCCGGGTGGCCGGGGAGCTGTTTTTT
CDR3: CASSYGPRVAGELFF
J: TRBJ2-2
D: .
V: TRBV5-1
size: .

DNA: TGCGCCAGCAGCTCAGGGGTAGAGGCAACTAATGAAAAACTGTTTTTT
CDR3: CASSSGVEATNEKLFF
J: TRBJ1-4
D: .
V: TRBV5-1
size: .